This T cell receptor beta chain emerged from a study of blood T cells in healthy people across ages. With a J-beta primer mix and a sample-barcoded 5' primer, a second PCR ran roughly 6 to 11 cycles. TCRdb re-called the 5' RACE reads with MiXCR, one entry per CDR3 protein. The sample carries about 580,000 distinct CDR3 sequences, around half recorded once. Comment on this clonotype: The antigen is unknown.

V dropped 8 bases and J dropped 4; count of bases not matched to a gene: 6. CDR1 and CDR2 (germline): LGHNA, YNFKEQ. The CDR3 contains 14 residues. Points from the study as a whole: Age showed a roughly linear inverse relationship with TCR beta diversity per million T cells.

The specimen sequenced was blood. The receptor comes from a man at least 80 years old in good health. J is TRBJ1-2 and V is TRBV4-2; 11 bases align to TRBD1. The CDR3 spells CASRGTGGFYGYTF. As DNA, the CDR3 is TGTGCCAGCCGGGGGACAGGGGGTTTCTATGGCTACACCTTC.